The T cell receptor (beta chain) under discussion was sequenced for a study of radiation and T cells in renal cell carcinoma. Germline CDR1 SGHRS, CDR2 YFSETQ. The CDR3 length is 15 residues. Notes on this clone: The junction shows a germline mismatch at one end, possibly a read error.

Here immunoSEQ multiplex PCR was the method, and the copy in TCRdb shows in-frame clones only, minus some. Seen here are about 170,000 clones, approximately 90% observed once, and the top ten hold 10% to 12%. Specified time point: blood 4 weeks post-SBRT, at nephrectomy. Treatment defined: 15 Gy SBRT to primary tumor, nephrectomy 4 weeks later. The material was blood, obtained from a patient whose treatment included radiotherapy and nephrectomy. This TCR was sampled from a woman aged 45 to 65 with renal cell carcinoma. The chain carries TRBV5-1 and TRBJ1-2; 7 bases agree with TRBD1. Here the CDR3 reads CASRTDRSADYGYTF. In nucleotides, the CDR3 is TGTGCCAGCAGAACGGACAGGTCGGCTGATTATGGCTACACCTTC.